This entry lists 28 T cell receptor beta chains sequenced from one sample in a study of lymphopenia after photon versus proton radiotherapy. The assay was immunoSEQ multiplex PCR, and TCRdb's table has in-frame clones only and misses some. The data contain 25,000 to 30,000 clones, over 75% of them singletons. The specimen comprised peripheral blood, sampled from a patient treated with photon-based radiotherapy. Receptors originate from a man over 45 with gastric cancer.

Points on this clone: Relative to the germline gene, one junction end is altered; a read error may explain this. The V and J genes are TRBV9 and TRBJ2-5; 11 bases map to TRBD1. CDR1 SGDLS and CDR2 YYNGEE come from the germline V gene. The CDR3 consists of 14 residues. CDR3 amino acids: CASSRTGGQQTQYF. As DNA, the CDR3 is TGTGCCAGCAGCCGGACAGGGGGCCAACAGACCCAGTACTTC.

This clone was observed a handful of times. This chain uses TRBV7-9 with TRBJ2-7, with D perhaps TRBD2 (5 bases). The V gene's germline CDR1 is SEHNR and CDR2 FQNEAQ (reference sequence). The CDR3 extends over 13 amino acids. The V and J ends lost 5 bases and 6 bases respectively, with 14 bases between them. The CDR3 here is CASSPKMGAEQYV. The CDR3 DNA follows: TGTGCCAGCAGCCCGAAAATGGGAGCCGAGCAGTACGTC.

This chain joins TRBV5-6 and TRBJ1-5, with 8 bases lining up with TRBD1. The V gene's germline CDR1 is SGHDT and CDR2 YYEEEE. The CDR3 runs to 14 residues. V was clipped by 3 bases and J by 6 bases; unmatched bases: 5. CDR3 residues: CASSWQGAGQPQHF. The CDR3 DNA follows: TGTGCCAGCAGCTGGCAGGGGGCCGGTCAGCCCCAGCATTTT. The full variable domain, rest sourced from reference TRBV5-6 and TRBJ1-5, is DAGVTQSPTHLIKTRGQQVTLRCSPKSGHDTVSWYQQALGQGPQFIFQYYEEEERQRGNFPDRFSGHQFPNYSSELNVNALLLGDSALYLCASSWQGAGQPQHFGDGTRLSIL.

The J gene is TRBJ1-2, the V gene TRBV6-5; the D is unclear. CDR3 length: 13 amino acids. V was clipped by 7 bases and J by 2 bases, with 11 bases between them. The germline gives CDR1 MNHEY, CDR2 SVGAGI. As DNA, the CDR3 is TGTGCCAGCACCTCGGACGGAAACTATGGCTACACCTTC. Amino acid sequence: CASTSDGNYGYTF.

In its sample, this clone was seen once. V usage is TRBV6-6 and J usage is TRBJ2-3; D is uncertain. The V end was cut by 6 bases, the J end by 1 base, with 11 bases between. The CDR3 runs 14 residues. The germline V gene has CDR1 MNHNY and CDR2 SVGAGI (reference sequence). The CDR3 is CASSPPTGTDTQYF. CDR3 nucleotides: TGTGCCAGCAGCCCCCCTACGGGCACAGATACGCAGTATTTT.

CDR3 residues: CASSLYAGSPGNEQFF. CDR3 nucleotide sequence: TGTGCCAGCAGCCTCTATGCAGGGTCCCCGGGCAATGAGCAGTTCTTC. The rearrangement joins TRBV9 to TRBJ2-1, with D perhaps matching TRBD1 (5 bases). V dropped 4 bases and J dropped 6 bases, with 20 bases sitting between them. There are 16 residues in the CDR3. Germline V gene lookup returns CDR1 SGDLS and CDR2 YYNGEE.

Only a few counts were recorded for this clone. This chain joins TRBV12-5 and TRBJ1-6, with D possibly being TRBD1 (5 bases). The germline V gene encodes CDR1 LGHNT and CDR2 FRNRAP. The germline V and J ends were trimmed by 2 bases and 8 bases, with 7 bases remaining between them. There are 13 residues in the CDR3. Here the CDR3 DNA reads TGTGCTAGTGGTTTGTGGGGGGATTCACCCCTCCACTTT. Residues: CASGLWGDSPLHF.

The CDR3 region is CAWSVYSEGELFF. CDR3 sequence (DNA): TGTGCCTGGAGTGTATATTCGGAGGGGGAGCTGTTTTTT. The V call is TRBV30, the J call TRBJ2-2; D uncertain. The CDR3 runs 13 residues. With 0 bases removed from V and 8 bases from J, the gap between germline ends came to 10 bases. Germline CDR1 GTSNPN, CDR2 SVGIG (reference sequence).

The genes are TRBV30 and TRBJ2-5, with 7 bases matching TRBD1. The CDR3 has 13 amino acids. CDR1 and CDR2 from the germline V gene are GTSNPN and SVGIG (reference sequence). V trimming: 5 bases; J trimming: 4 bases; junction bases outside the gene matches: 7. CDR3 sequence (DNA): TGTGCCTGGGTCCGACAGGGCAGAGAGACCCAGTACTTC. Protein sequence: CAWVRQGRETQYF.

The chain recombines TRBV6-1 with TRBJ2-7; the match to TRBD1 covers 7 bases. V dropped 6 bases and J dropped 2; count of bases not matched to a gene: 7. This CDR3 is built from 14 residues. In germline, CDR1 is MNHNS, CDR2 SASEGT. The CDR3: CASRAQGWTYEQYF. The DNA for the CDR3 is TGTGCCAGCAGGGCACAGGGGTGGACCTACGAGCAGTACTTC.

V and J are TRBV5-1 and TRBJ1-2; the D gene is possibly TRBD1 (6 bases). Germline V CDR1 and CDR2: SGHRS, YFSETQ. V was trimmed by 1 base and J by 8 bases, leaving 12 bases between them. The CDR3 is 13 amino acids. The CDR3 loop reads CASSLIGGGGYTF. CDR3 DNA sequence: TGCGCCAGCAGCTTGATAGGGGGTGGCGGCTACACCTTC.

This clone was recorded once. The rearrangement links TRBV5-1 to TRBJ2-3; D not resolved. Trimming left V 4 bases short and J 0 bases short, with 3 bases between. Looked up from germline, CDR1 is SGHRS and CDR2 is YFSETQ. The CDR3 runs 12 residues. CDR3 bases: TGCGCCAGCAGCGACAGCACAGATACGCAGTATTTT. Residues: CASSDSTDTQYF. Variable domain in full (rest from reference TRBV5-1 and TRBJ2-3): KAGVTQTPRYLIKTRGQQVTLSCSPISGHRSVSWYQQTPGQGLQFLFEYFSETQRNKGNFPGRFSGRQFSNSRSEMNVSTLELGDSALYLCASSDSTDTQYFGPGTRLTVL.

The rearrangement joins TRBV19 to TRBJ1-4; D is ambiguous. Per germline, CDR1 LNHDA and CDR2 SQIVND (reference sequence). The ends were cut back, 9 bases at V and 4 bases at J, with 12 bases in the middle. This CDR3 has 13 amino acids. In nucleotides, the CDR3 is TGTGCCAGCCGAGGTGAGATTAATGAAAAACTGTTTTTT. Translating gives CASRGEINEKLFF.

The chain combines TRBV30 with TRBJ2-4, with D possibly being TRBD2 (5 bases). Per germline, CDR1 GTSNPN and CDR2 SVGIG (reference sequence). V gave up 0 bases and J gave up 2 bases, with 8 bases separating them. The CDR3 has 14 amino acids. The CDR3 region has the DNA TGTGCCTGGAGTGTAGGAGGTCCCAAAAACATTCAGTACTTC. Translation: CAWSVGGPKNIQYF.

CDR3 protein: CASSLAGGNYEQYV. In nucleotides, the CDR3 is TGTGCCAGCAGTCTAGCGGGGGGAAACTACGAGCAGTACGTC. The chain links TRBV7-8 to TRBJ2-7, with TRBD2 identical over 11 bases. This CDR3 comprises 14 residues. Germline-derived CDR1 and CDR2 are SGHVS and FQNEAQ. Germline trimming cut 6 bases from V and 3 bases from J; bases unmatched to any gene: 4.

The chain employs TRBV29-1 and TRBJ1-2; tentative D call: TRBD1 (5 bases). The CDR3 spans 11 residues. The ends were cut back, 1 base at V and 8 bases at J, with 8 bases in the middle. The V gene's germline CDR1 is SQVTM and CDR2 ANQGSEA. The CDR3 sequence: CSVEVRGGYTF. The CDR3, as DNA: TGCAGCGTTGAAGTTCGGGGGGGCTACACCTTC.

The genes are TRBV27 and TRBJ2-5; 9 positions match TRBD1. In germline, CDR1 is MNHEY, CDR2 SMNVEV (reference sequence). The ends lost 5 bases at V and 0 bases at J; junction bases unmatched: 13. There are 18 residues in the CDR3. For the CDR3, the DNA is TGTGCCAGCAGTATGAAGGATCCGGGACAGGGTTACCAAGAGACCCAGTACTTC. Translated: CASSMKDPGQGYQETQYF.

The chain couples TRBV27 to TRBJ2-7, with 7 nucleotides matching TRBD2. V was clipped by 7 bases and J by 4 bases; unmatched bases: 19. Germline V gene lookup returns CDR1 MNHEY and CDR2 SMNVEV (reference sequence). The CDR3 consists of 17 residues. CDR3 bases: TGTGCCAGCACCATAATCCGCAGGACTAGTCCCCCATACGAGCAGTACTTC. Encoded protein: CASTIIRRTSPPYEQYF.

J is TRBJ1-4 and V is TRBV9; 7 bases agree with TRBD1. J lost 8 bases, V lost 0 bases, and 7 bases had no gene match. The germline V gene has CDR1 SGDLS and CDR2 YYNGEE. The CDR3 is made up of 15 amino acids. CDR3 in amino acids: CASSVEGGVGEKLFF. DNA for the CDR3: TGTGCCAGCAGCGTAGAAGGGGGCGTAGGGGAAAAACTGTTTTTT. Full variable domain (remainder filled in from reference TRBV9 and TRBJ1-4): DSGVTQTPKHLITATGQRVTLRCSPRSGDLSVYWYQQSLDQGLQFLIQYYNGEERAKGNILERFSAQQFPDLHSELNLSSLELGDSALYFCASSVEGGVGEKLFFGSGTQLSVL.

This clone is judged medium-sized. The J gene is TRBJ1-1, the V gene TRBV7-9; TRBD1 agrees at 7 bases. CDR3 size: 16 residues. Germline assignment: CDR1 SEHNR and CDR2 FQNEAQ (reference sequence). The junction had 14 bases not matched to a gene; V was cut back by 5 bases and J by 5 bases. The CDR3 DNA is TGTGCCAGCAGCATCCATTACAGGGGCGCGAGGACTGAAGCTTTCTTT. Protein sequence: CASSIHYRGARTEAFF.

This clone is a singleton in its sample. This chain links TRBV10-1 with TRBJ2-5; 8 nucleotides line up with TRBD1. The CDR3 contains 14 residues. From germline, CDR1 is WNHNN and CDR2 SYGVQD (reference sequence). V lost 6 bases and J lost 4; bases outside the gene matches: 7. The CDR3 bases are TGCGCCAGCAGCGGACAGGGAAGGGGAGAGACCCAGTACTTC. Protein: CASSGQGRGETQYF.

V and J are TRBV2 and TRBJ2-7; tentatively, D is TRBD2 (6 bases). V was pared by 6 bases and J by 1 base, with 10 bases between. CDR3 length: 13 residues. Germline assignment: CDR1 SNHLY and CDR2 FYNNEI. The CDR3 nucleotides read TGTGCCAGCAGGATACGGGGGTCCTACGAGCAGTACGTC. Translated, it gives CASRIRGSYEQYV.

This clone has just one count. V usage is TRBV12-2 and J usage is TRBJ1-1. TRBV12-2 is a pseudogene. CDR3 length: 16 residues. CDR3 loop: CASRSRGTDKNTEAFF. The CDR3 region has the DNA TGTGCAAGTCGATCCCGTGGGACCGACAAAAACACTGAAGCTTTCTTT.

The V and J genes are TRBV7-9 and TRBJ2-2; tentatively, D is TRBD1 or TRBD2 (5 bases each). V was pared by 6 bases and J by 5 bases, with 16 bases between. Per germline, CDR1 SEHNR and CDR2 FQNEAQ (reference sequence). The CDR3 is 15 amino acids. The CDR3 coding sequence is TGTGCCAGCAGACCCCAGGGAGTTGTGACCGGGGAGCTGTTTTTT. It encodes CASRPQGVVTGELFF.

This chain uses TRBV6-6 with TRBJ2-5; 9 bases fit TRBD2. The germline gives CDR1 MNHNY, CDR2 SVGAGI (reference sequence). The junction had 11 bases not matched to a gene; V was cut back by 4 bases and J by 5 bases. CDR3 length equals 16 residues. The CDR3 DNA is TGTGCCAGCAGTTGGGTTACTAGCGGGCGAGGGGAGACCCAGTACTTC. It yields the protein CASSWVTSGRGETQYF.

V is TRBV4-1 and J is TRBJ1-6, with 11 bases fitting TRBD1. The CDR3 length is 16 residues. The germline V gene encodes CDR1 MGHRA and CDR2 YSYEKL. The ends lost 5 bases at V and 5 bases at J; junction bases unmatched: 5. DNA for the CDR3: TGCGCCAGCAGCTTGCGGGACAGGGGGGATAATTCACCCCTCCACTTT. Its protein is CASSLRDRGDNSPLHF.

This clone was counted a single time. V is TRBV9 and J is TRBJ1-1; unclear D gene. Germline V gene data show CDR1 as SGDLS and CDR2 as YYNGEE. The CDR3 sequence is 13 residues long. Trimming pared 0 bases from V and 3 bases from J, leaving 6 bases between. Here the CDR3 reads CASSVDVHTEAFF. The CDR3 DNA sequence: TGTGCCAGCAGCGTAGACGTTCACACTGAAGCTTTCTTT.

The chain uses TRBV15 and TRBJ2-2, with D perhaps matching TRBD2 (6 bases). The CDR3 has 15 residues. V dropped 1 base and J dropped 4 bases, with 10 bases sitting between them. Germline CDR1 and CDR2: LNHNV and YYDKDF (reference sequence). CDR3 DNA: TGTGCCACCAGCAGAGCCCGGGGGAGCACCGGGGAGCTGTTTTTT. Encoded protein: CATSRARGSTGELFF. Full variable domain (missing parts from reference TRBV15 and TRBJ2-2): DAMVIQNPRYQVTQFGKPVTLSCSQTLNHNVMYWYQQKSSQAPKLLFHYYDKDFNNEADTPDNFQSRRPNTSFCFLDIRSPGLGDTAMYLCATSRARGSTGELFFGEGSRLTVL.